The 4 T cell receptor beta chains reported below all come from one sample, sequenced in a study of T cell responses to AZD1222 COVID-19 vaccine. Generated by immunoSEQ multiplex PCR, the TCRdb table keeps only in-frame clones and is missing some. The sample includes fewer than 150,000 clones, around nine tenths seen only once; the top ten take less than 4%. Sequenced here: peripheral blood, sampled 28 days after the second AZD1222 dose. The receptors derive from an adult who received the AZD1222 COVID-19 vaccine.

The rearrangement uses TRBV28 and TRBJ1-5; D is possibly TRBD1 (5 bases). The CDR3 loop spans 18 amino acids. CDR1 and CDR2 (germline): MDHEN, SYDVKM. V was cut by 5 bases and J by 0 bases, with 20 bases left in between. The CDR3: CASSPMGPGDGSNQPQHF. DNA of the CDR3: TGTGCCAGCAGTCCGATGGGACCTGGGGACGGTAGCAATCAGCCCCAGCATTTT. Filled out from reference TRBV28 and TRBJ1-5, the complete variable domain reads DVKVTQSSRYLVKRTGEKVFLECVQDMDHENMFWYRQDPGLGLRLIYFSYDVKMKEKGDIPEGYSVSREKKERFSLILESASTNQTSMYLCASSPMGPGDGSNQPQHFGDGTRLSIL.

CDR3 loop: CASGRLDNEQFF. DNA for the CDR3: TGCGCCAGCGGAAGACTCGACAATGAGCAGTTCTTC. The chain joins TRBV4-1 to TRBJ2-1; D is uncertain. Trimming took 8 bases from V and 5 from J, leaving 10 bases between them. The CDR3 spans 12 residues. The germline CDR1 and CDR2 sequences are MGHRA and YSYEKL.

V and J are TRBV7-8 and TRBJ2-7; 8 bases fit TRBD2. The germline V gene encodes CDR1 SGHVS and CDR2 FQNEAQ. The J segment lost 7 bases and the V segment lost 5 bases, leaving 10 bases of the junction unmatched. This CDR3 contains 14 residues. DNA of the CDR3: TGTGCCAGCAGCACCAGCGGGAGTTTTGGAGAGCAGTACTTC. It yields the protein CASSTSGSFGEQYF.

The J gene is TRBJ1-5, the V gene TRBV24-1; 7 nucleotides align to TRBD1. From germline, CDR1 is KGHDR and CDR2 SFDVKD. Trimming at V came to 4 bases and at J to 4 bases, leaving 9 bases not matched to a gene. The CDR3 is 16 amino acids. The CDR3 DNA follows: TGTGCCACCAGTGAGTTATACAGGGGACCAAATCAGCCCCAGCATTTT. Translating gives CATSELYRGPNQPQHF.